The 8 T cell receptor beta chains below were found in one sample sequenced in a study of blood T cell repertoires in COVID-19. Repertoires were generated with immunoSEQ multiplex PCR, while TCRdb's copy carries only in-frame clones and drops some. The sample yields roughly 260,000 clones, around 92% seen once. The sequenced sample consisted of peripheral blood. These receptors were taken from a person under 30 with COVID-19, enrolled during active disease.

The V call is TRBV27, the J call TRBJ2-1; D gene unclear. The CDR3 length is 13 residues. Trimming removed 8 bases from V and 4 bases from J, with 12 bases in between. Germline assignment: CDR1 MNHEY and CDR2 SMNVEV (reference sequence). CDR3 in amino acids: CASSEEPYNEQFF. In nucleotides, the CDR3 is TGTGCCAGCTCTGAGGAGCCATACAATGAGCAGTTCTTC.

This chain joins TRBV9 and TRBJ2-7; 8 bases align to TRBD2. The CDR3 spans 15 residues. Unmatched junction bases numbered 9, after V lost 0 bases and J lost 7 bases. Germline lookup yields CDR1 SGDLS and CDR2 YYNGEE. The CDR3 sequence: CASSVGSSGIAEQYF. CDR3 nucleotide sequence: TGTGCCAGCAGCGTAGGTAGTAGCGGGATCGCGGAGCAGTACTTC.

The chain is built from TRBV27 and TRBJ2-3; TRBD2 agrees at 11 bases. Germline trimming cut 6 bases from V and 4 bases from J; bases unmatched to any gene: 3. Germline CDR1 is MNHEY and CDR2 is SMNVEV (reference sequence). The CDR3 is made up of 14 amino acids. CDR3 coding DNA: TGTGCCAGCAGCCTACTAGCGGGAGCAGATACGCAGTATTTT. Encoded protein: CASSLLAGADTQYF.

The V gene is TRBV6-5, the J gene TRBJ2-1; TRBD2 aligns across 7 bases. V lost 0 bases and J lost 10; bases outside the gene matches: 9. The CDR3 is made up of 15 amino acids. Germline V gene sequence: CDR1 MNHEY, CDR2 SVGAGI. The DNA for the CDR3 is TGTGCCAGCAGTTACTCGTTTGGCGGGAGCTGGGAGCAGTTCTTC. Translating gives CASSYSFGGSWEQFF.

This sequence joins TRBV4-2 and TRBJ2-1; 10 bases map to TRBD2. This CDR3 comprises 15 residues. Germline CDR1 is LGHNA and CDR2 is YNFKEQ. Unmatched junction bases numbered 4, after V lost 1 base and J lost 7 bases. The CDR3 region has the DNA TGTGCCAGCAGCCAAGTAACTAGCGGGGCTAATGAGCAGTTCTTC. It is translated as CASSQVTSGANEQFF.

The rearrangement uses TRBV6-2 or TRBV6-3 and TRBJ2-1; 8 positions agree with TRBD2. V lost 6 bases to trimming and J lost 6 bases; unmatched junction nucleotides: 13. Per the germline V gene, CDR1 is MNHEY and CDR2 is SVGEGT. The CDR3 spans 16 residues. The CDR3 bases are TGTGCCAGCAGCGTCCCACTAGCGGACCCAAGCAATGAGCAGTTCTTC. This gives the protein CASSVPLADPSNEQFF.

V is TRBV7-3 and J is TRBJ2-3; TRBD1 matches 8 bases. The CDR3 covers 14 residues. The trim removed 4 bases at V and 1 base at J, leaving 1 base unmatched. Germline V gene data show CDR1 as SGHTA and CDR2 as FQGTGA. The chain's CDR3 is CASSWGQGTDTQYF. The CDR3 nucleotides are TGTGCCAGCAGCTGGGGACAGGGCACAGATACGCAGTATTTT.

CDR3 amino acids: CASSQGASSYNEQFF. CDR3 in DNA: TGTGCCAGCAGCCAGGGGGCCAGCTCCTACAATGAGCAGTTCTTC. The chain uses TRBV7-3 and TRBJ2-1; 8 bases map to TRBD1. In germline, CDR1 is SGHTA, CDR2 FQGTGA. This CDR3 is 15 amino acids long. J was trimmed by 0 bases and V by 5 bases; bases with no gene match: 3.